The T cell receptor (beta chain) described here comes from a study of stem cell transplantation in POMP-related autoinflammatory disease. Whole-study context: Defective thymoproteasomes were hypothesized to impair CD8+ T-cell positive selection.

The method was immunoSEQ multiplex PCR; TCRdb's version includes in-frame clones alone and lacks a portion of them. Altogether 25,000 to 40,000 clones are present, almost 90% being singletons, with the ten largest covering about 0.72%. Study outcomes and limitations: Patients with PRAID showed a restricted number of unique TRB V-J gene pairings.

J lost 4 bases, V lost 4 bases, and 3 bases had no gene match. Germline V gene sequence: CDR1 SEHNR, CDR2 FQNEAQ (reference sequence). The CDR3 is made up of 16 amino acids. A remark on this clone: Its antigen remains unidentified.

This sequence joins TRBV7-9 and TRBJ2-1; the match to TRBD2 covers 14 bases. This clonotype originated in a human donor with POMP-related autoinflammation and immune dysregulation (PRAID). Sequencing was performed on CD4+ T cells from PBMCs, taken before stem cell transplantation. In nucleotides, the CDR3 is TGTGCCAGCAGCTCGGGACTAGCGGGAGTATACAATGAGCAGTTCTTC. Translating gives CASSSGLAGVYNEQFF.